This TCR beta chain was recovered during a study of blood T cell repertoires in COVID-19. Participants reported their clinical history, and cohort assignment relied on those reports. Among Cohort 3 donors, those recovered had two negative PCRs, clearance, or symptom resolution. Here immunoSEQ multiplex PCR was the method, and the copy in TCRdb shows in-frame clones only, minus some. The sample lists 290,000 or so clones, approximately 86% seen once, with approximately 2.6% in the top ten. The CDR3 covers 14 residues. Trimming removed 1 base from V and 4 bases from J, with 8 bases in between. CDR1 and CDR2 from the germline V gene are SNHLY and FYNNEI. This clone was found a few times.

What was sequenced was PBMCs or T cells enriched from blood (not recorded which). The sequence was obtained from a woman under 30 who had recovered from COVID-19. The J gene is TRBJ2-4, the V gene TRBV2; D gene uncertain. CDR3 amino acids: CASSEGAAKNIQYF. The CDR3 DNA sequence: TGTGCCAGCAGTGAAGGGGCTGCTAAAAACATTCAGTACTTC.